One and the same sample provided the 13 T cell receptor beta chains below, sequenced in a study of blood T cells in healthy people across ages. A sample-barcoded 5' primer and a J-beta primer mix were used in a second PCR of roughly 6 to 11 cycles. From the 5' RACE reads, TCRdb called clonotypes with MiXCR, one entry per CDR3 protein. Among almost 800,000 distinct CDR3 sequences listed, roughly 60% were seen once. Sequenced sample: blood. The receptors derive from a man aged 25-45 years in good health.

The chain couples TRBV24-1 to TRBJ2-2, with D possibly matching TRBD1 (6 bases). V was shortened by 7 bases and J by 5 bases, with 10 bases between the two germline ends. Germline values: CDR1 KGHDR, CDR2 SFDVKD. This CDR3 region has 13 residues. The CDR3 DNA reads as TGTGCCACCAGAGGGGGAGTGACCGGGGAGCTGTTTTTT. Protein: CATRGGVTGELFF.

This clonotype was seen only a few times. This sequence joins TRBV4-3 and TRBJ2-3, with a tentative D call TRBD2 (6 bases). V lost 0 bases, J lost 4 bases, and 11 bases lay in between. Germline V gene sequence: CDR1 LGHNA, CDR2 YSLEER. The CDR3 covers 15 residues. The CDR3 DNA sequence: TGCGCCAGCAGCCAAGAGACTAGTTGGGCAGATACGCAGTATTTT. Translated: CASSQETSWADTQYF.

This chain links TRBV5-5 with TRBJ2-7; D perhaps matches TRBD2 (6 bases). The DNA end favors TRBJ2-1, so the J call may be wrong. Per the germline V gene, CDR1 is SGHKS and CDR2 is YYEKEE (reference sequence). The CDR3 covers 16 residues. The DNA for the CDR3 is TGTGCCAGCAGCTTGGAAGGTAGGCGGAGGGTTTACGAGCAGTTCTTC. Encoded protein: CASSLEGRRRVYEQFF.

This clonotype was observed a handful of times. A much larger clone differs by one base, so this may be a read error. V usage is TRBV5-1 and J usage is TRBJ2-1; D is perhaps TRBD1 or TRBD2 (6 bases each). The germline gives CDR1 SGHRS, CDR2 YFSETQ. V gave up 10 bases and J gave up 9 bases, with 20 bases separating them. The CDR3 covers 13 residues. CDR3 protein: CAASTRGDSEQFF. The DNA of the CDR3 is TGCGCCGCCTCGACTAGGGGGGACTCTGAGCAGTTCTTC. Variable domain in full (rest from reference TRBV5-1 and TRBJ2-1): KAGVTQTPRYLIKTRGQQVTLSCSPISGHRSVSWYQQTPGQGLQFLFEYFSETQRNKGNFPGRFSGRQFSNSRSEMNVSTLELGDSALYLCAASTRGDSEQFFGPGTRLTVL.

This chain uses TRBV6-1 with TRBJ2-7; tentative D call: TRBD1 (6 bases). CDR1 MNHNS and CDR2 SASEGT come from the germline V gene. Trimming took off 6 bases at V and 2 bases at J, with 11 bases between the two ends. CDR3 size: 13 residues. CDR3 residues: CASSEDSPYEQYF. The CDR3 DNA is TGTGCCAGCAGCGAGGACAGTCCCTACGAGCAGTACTTC.

This clonotype was recorded a few times. This chain connects TRBV7-9 to TRBJ2-5; no reliable D call. The last part of the DNA fits TRBJ2-7 better; the J call may be wrong. This CDR3 is 12 amino acids long. Germline CDR1 is SEHNR and CDR2 is FQNEAQ (reference sequence). In DNA form, the CDR3 reads TGTGCCAGCAGCACTACAGTGTACGAGCAGTACTTC. Translating gives CASSTTVYEQYF.

This clonotype turned up a few times. This chain links TRBV4-2 with TRBJ2-1; D is uncertain. V was shortened by 0 bases and J by 11 bases, with 11 bases between the two germline ends. The CDR3 loop spans 13 amino acids. CDR1 LGHNA and CDR2 YNFKEQ come from the germline V gene. CDR3 amino acids: CASSQDIAGKQFF. CDR3 nucleotide sequence: TGTGCCAGCAGCCAAGATATAGCAGGAAAGCAGTTCTTC.

The chain combines TRBV7-2 with TRBJ2-3, with D unclear. CDR3 size: 15 residues. Germline values: CDR1 SGHTA, CDR2 FQGNSA. V lost 7 bases and J lost 0, with 14 bases in between. CDR3 in DNA: TGTGCCAGCATCAACGGTGACCCTAGCACAGATACGCAGTATTTT. It yields the protein CASINGDPSTDTQYF.

CDR3 coding DNA: TGTGCCATCAGTGAACCAGGGACTAACTATGGCTACACCTTC. It translates to CAISEPGTNYGYTF. The chain links TRBV10-3 to TRBJ1-2; perhaps TRBD1 as D (5 bases). Germline CDR1 and CDR2: ENHRY and SYGVKD. V lost 3 bases to trimming and J lost 0 bases, with 8 bases between them. This CDR3 is 14 amino acids long.

The chain carries TRBV4-1 and TRBJ2-7; 7 bases agree with TRBD1. J gave up 0 bases and V 1 base, and 9 bases lay outside the gene matches. This CDR3 is built from 17 residues. Germline V gene sequence: CDR1 MGHRA, CDR2 YSYEKL. The chain's CDR3 is CASSQGPGQVDSYEQYF. CDR3 DNA sequence: TGCGCCAGCAGCCAAGGGCCTGGACAGGTCGACTCCTACGAGCAGTACTTC.

This clonotype appeared a few times. The CDR3 DNA is TGTGCCAGCAGTCCACGGACCTACGAGCAGTACTTC. It yields the protein CASSPRTYEQYF. This chain joins TRBV6-2 or TRBV6-3 and TRBJ2-7; D unresolved. CDR1 and CDR2 from the germline V gene are MNHEY and SVGEGT. This CDR3 is 12 amino acids long. Trimming removed 5 bases at V and 2 bases at J, with 7 bases between.

The table lists this clonotype with a few counts. The chain links TRBV4-1 to TRBJ2-3; D may be TRBD1 (7 bases). CDR1 is MGHRA, CDR2 YSYEKL, per germline. V gave up 1 base and J gave up 5 bases, with 16 bases separating them. This CDR3 is 16 amino acids long. This CDR3 is CASSQGVAAGGDTQYF. In DNA form, the CDR3 reads TGCGCCAGCAGCCAAGGAGTAGCGGCAGGGGGAGATACGCAGTATTTT.

J is TRBJ2-1 and V is TRBV5-1; 10 bases are a match to TRBD2. V lost 4 bases and J lost 0; bases outside the gene matches: 7. The CDR3 extends over 17 amino acids. The germline CDR1 and CDR2 sequences are SGHRS and YFSETQ. This CDR3 is CASSMGLATSSYNEQFF. DNA of the CDR3: TGCGCCAGCAGCATGGGACTAGCGACGAGCTCCTACAATGAGCAGTTCTTC. Variable domain in full (rest from reference TRBV5-1 and TRBJ2-1): KAGVTQTPRYLIKTRGQQVTLSCSPISGHRSVSWYQQTPGQGLQFLFEYFSETQRNKGNFPGRFSGRQFSNSRSEMNVSTLELGDSALYLCASSMGLATSSYNEQFFGPGTRLTVL.